This entry concerns a single T cell receptor beta chain. After removal of 6 bases from V and 5 bases from J, the junction contained 6 bases not matched to a gene. CDR3 length equals 14 residues. In germline, CDR1 is KGHSH, CDR2 LQKENI. Clones were read by immunoSEQ multiplex PCR, and TCRdb kept only the in-frame ones, dropping some. In the table there are around 35,000 clones, about 92% of which are singletons. This specimen comes from a study of T cells in localized non-small cell lung cancer. The sample in question was peripheral blood, obtained before any cancer treatment. The sequence was obtained from a female donor of 60 years or more with stage I lung adenocarcinoma. The gene calls are TRBV18 and TRBJ1-4; TRBD1 matches at 7 bases. CDR3 DNA: TGTGCCAGCTCCCCCGGGACAGTCAATGAAAAACTGTTTTTT. Its protein is CASSPGTVNEKLFF.